This T cell receptor beta chain comes out of a study of cytomegalovirus exposure and HLA in healthy donors. Study-wide points: Certain sequence variants were highly shared and formed a cluster, and this cluster was likely a sequencing artifact. Cytomegalovirus-associated TCR beta chains were listed, numbering 150 to 200. HLA alleles showed associations with approximately 15,000 TCR beta sequences in a later analysis, at a 0.05 false discovery rate. In an earlier analysis, productive rearrangement rates for most beta V segments clustered near 87% or 30%.

Germline loops: CDR1 MNHEY, CDR2 SVGAGI. CDR3 size: 14 residues. V lost 0 bases and J 6 bases, leaving 9 bases between the germline ends. Concerning this clone itself: Antigen specificity is unknown.

Researchers ran the PCR with 60 Vbeta and 13 Jbeta primers. Sequencing used immunoSEQ multiplex PCR; TCRdb keeps in-frame clones, though not all of them. This sample carries about 180,000 clones, roughly 82% of them seen once, and the ten largest clones take around 1.2%. The sequencing input was PBMCs. This TCR came from a girl aged 2 to 10 in good health and CMV-seropositive. V usage is TRBV6-5 and J usage is TRBJ1-5; tentatively, D is TRBD1 (6 bases). The CDR3 here is CASSYSGAGQPQHF. In DNA form, the CDR3 reads TGTGCCAGCAGTTACTCGGGGGCGGGTCAGCCCCAGCATTTT.